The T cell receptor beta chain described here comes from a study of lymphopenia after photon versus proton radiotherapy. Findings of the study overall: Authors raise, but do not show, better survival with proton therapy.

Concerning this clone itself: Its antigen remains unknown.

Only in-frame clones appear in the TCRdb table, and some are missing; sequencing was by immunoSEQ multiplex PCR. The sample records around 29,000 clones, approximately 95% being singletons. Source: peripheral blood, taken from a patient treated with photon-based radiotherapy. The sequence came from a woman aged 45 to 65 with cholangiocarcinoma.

CDR3 bases: TGTGCCAGCAGTTACTCCCAGCGGGACACCATATATTTT. Its translation is CASSYSQRDTIYF. The chain uses TRBV6-5 and TRBJ1-3; no reliable D call. The CDR3 sequence is 13 residues long. Germline lookup yields CDR1 MNHEY and CDR2 SVGAGI. The V end was cut by 0 bases, the J end by 8 bases, with 8 bases between.